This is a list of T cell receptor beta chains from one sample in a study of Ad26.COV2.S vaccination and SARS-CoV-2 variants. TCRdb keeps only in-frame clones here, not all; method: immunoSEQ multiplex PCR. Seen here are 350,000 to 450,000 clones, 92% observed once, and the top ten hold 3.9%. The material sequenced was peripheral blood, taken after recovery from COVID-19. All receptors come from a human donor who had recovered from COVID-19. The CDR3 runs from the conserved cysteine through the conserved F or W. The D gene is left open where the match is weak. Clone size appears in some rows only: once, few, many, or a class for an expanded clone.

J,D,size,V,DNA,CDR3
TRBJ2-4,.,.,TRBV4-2,TGTGCCAGCAGCCAACTACAGGGATTCGCCAAAAACATTCAGTACTTC,CASSQLQGFAKNIQYF
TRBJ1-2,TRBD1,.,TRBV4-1,TGCGCCAGCAGCGTTGGACAGGAAATAGGGGGCTACACCTTC,CASSVGQEIGGYTF
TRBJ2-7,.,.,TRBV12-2,TGTGCAAGTCGTCAAAAGCGGGGGGGCCGCGAGCAGTACTTC,CASRQKRGGREQYF
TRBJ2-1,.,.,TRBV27,TGTGCCAGCGGCACGTCTGGTGGGGAGCAGTTCTTC,CASGTSGGEQFF
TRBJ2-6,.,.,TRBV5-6,TGTGCCAGCAGCCCCCTGGGGGCCAACGTCCTGACTTTC,CASSPLGANVLTF
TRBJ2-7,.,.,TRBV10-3,TGTGCCATCAGTGAATCGGGGGCACCGAGATTCTACGAGCAGTACTTC,CAISESGAPRFYEQYF
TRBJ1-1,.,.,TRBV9,TGTGCCAGCAGCCGAGGAGGAAAAGGGACTGAAGCTTTCTTT,CASSRGGKGTEAFF
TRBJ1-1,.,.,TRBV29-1,TGCAGCGTTGAGGGGAGGACGGAATCTTACACTGAAGCTTTCTTT,CSVEGRTESYTEAFF
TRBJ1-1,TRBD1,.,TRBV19,TGTGCCAGTAGCCGACATAGGGACAGGGGGGTCACTGAAGCTTTCTTT,CASSRHRDRGVTEAFF
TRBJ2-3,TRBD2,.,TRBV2,TGTGCCAGCAGGAAACGGCTAGCGGGGGGCGCATACACAGATACGCAGTATTTT,CASRKRLAGGAYTDTQYF
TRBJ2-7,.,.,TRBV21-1,TGTGCCAGCAGCAGCTGGGACAGGTGGGGCTACGAGCAGTACTTC,CASSSWDRWGYEQYF
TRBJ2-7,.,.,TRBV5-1,TGCGCCAGCAGCTTGGTTGGACGTTTCTCCTACGAGCAGTACTTC,CASSLVGRFSYEQYF
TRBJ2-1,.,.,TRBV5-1,TGCGCCAGCAGCAAGGGAACAGGTTGGAATGAGCAGTTCTTC,CASSKGTGWNEQFF
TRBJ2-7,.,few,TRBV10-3,TGTGCCATCAGGACTGAGGGGGTCTTCGAGCAGTACTTC,CAIRTEGVFEQYF
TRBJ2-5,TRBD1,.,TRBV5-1,TGCGCCAGCAGCGCCTACAGGGGACCGCAAGAGACCCAGTACTTC,CASSAYRGPQETQYF
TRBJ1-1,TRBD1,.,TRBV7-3,TGTGCCAGCAGCTTAAACCCCCCTGGACAGGGGAATACTGAAGCTTTCTTT,CASSLNPPGQGNTEAFF